The 28 T cell receptor beta chains presented below share a single source sample, sequenced in a study of T cell changes during pregnancy in multiple sclerosis. Libraries were prepared by immunoSEQ multiplex PCR; TCRdb keeps only in-frame clonotypes and omits some of them. This table has fewer than 55,000 clones, roughly 92% appearing once. The source was peripheral blood, collected after pregnancy. Every receptor here comes from a female donor with multiple sclerosis, enrolled in a pregnancy study.

This chain connects TRBV9 to TRBJ2-5; TRBD2 aligns across 7 bases. Germline V lookup: CDR1 SGDLS, CDR2 YYNGEE. The CDR3 consists of 16 residues. J lost 2 bases, V lost 3 bases, and 10 bases had no gene match. CDR3 loop: CASSATSGVLQETQYF. CDR3 coding DNA: TGTGCCAGCAGCGCAACGAGCGGGGTATTGCAAGAGACCCAGTACTTC. Drawing the rest from reference TRBV9 and TRBJ2-5, the complete variable domain is DSGVTQTPKHLITATGQRVTLRCSPRSGDLSVYWYQQSLDQGLQFLIQYYNGEERAKGNILERFSAQQFPDLHSELNLSSLELGDSALYFCASSATSGVLQETQYFGPGTRLLVL.

The rearrangement links TRBV5-5 to TRBJ1-5; possible D gene TRBD1, 6 bases. The CDR3 runs to 19 residues. Trimming left V 4 bases short and J 5 bases short, with 28 bases between. Germline V lookup: CDR1 SGHKS, CDR2 YYEKEE (reference sequence). CDR3 nucleotides: TGTGCCAGCAGCCCCGGGGCGTCCCGGGGACAAGTAAGGCATCAGCCCCAGCATTTT. This codes for CASSPGASRGQVRHQPQHF.

CDR3 coding DNA: TGTGCCAGCAGCTTAGAATGGACTTCTGGAAACACCATATATTTT. Translated, it gives CASSLEWTSGNTIYF. The chain has TRBV7-2 and TRBJ1-3, with D unresolved. Per the germline V gene, CDR1 is SGHTA and CDR2 is FQGNSA. The ends were cut back, 1 base at V and 1 base at J, with 8 bases in the middle. CDR3 length: 15 residues.

The chain recombines TRBV7-9 with TRBJ2-3, with 10 bases fitting TRBD2. The germline V gene has CDR1 SEHNR and CDR2 FQNEAQ (reference sequence). J gave up 5 bases and V 5 bases, and 10 bases lay outside the gene matches. The CDR3 runs 16 residues. The CDR3 reads CASSKGSAGGQDTQYF. CDR3 nucleotides: TGTGCCAGCAGCAAGGGGTCAGCGGGGGGGCAAGATACGCAGTATTTT.

The chain couples TRBV7-3 to TRBJ2-5; D possibly corresponds to TRBD2 (5 bases). Per the germline V gene, CDR1 is SGHTA and CDR2 is FQGTGA. The V end was cut by 2 bases, the J end by 5 bases, with 15 bases between. This CDR3 has 15 amino acids. CDR3 nucleotide sequence: TGTGCCAGCAGCTTAGGGTTCGGGGTTAGGGAGACCCAGTACTTC. It translates to CASSLGFGVRETQYF.

The chain recombines TRBV6-5 with TRBJ1-1; tentative D call: TRBD1 (6 bases). Germline V gene lookup returns CDR1 MNHEY and CDR2 SVGAGI. The CDR3 spans 14 residues. With 7 bases removed from V and 7 bases from J, the gap between germline ends came to 19 bases. CDR3 coding DNA: TGTGCCAGCAAAATGACCGGACAGCTGCTTGAAGCTTTCTTT. Translation: CASKMTGQLLEAFF.

The rearrangement joins TRBV30 to TRBJ1-1; 7 nucleotides agree with TRBD1. V dropped 2 bases and J dropped 3; count of bases not matched to a gene: 3. Germline-derived CDR1 and CDR2 are GTSNPN and SVGIG (reference sequence). The CDR3 contains 13 residues. The CDR3 bases are TGTGCCTGGAGTAGGGGGCTCGACACTGAAGCTTTCTTT. This codes for CAWSRGLDTEAFF. The variable domain in full, completed from reference TRBV30 and TRBJ1-1, reads SQTIHQWPATLVQPVGSPLSLECTVEGTSNPNLYWYRQAAGRGLQLLFYSVGIGQISSEVPQNLSASRPQDRQFILSSKKLLLSDSGFYLCAWSRGLDTEAFFGQGTRLTVV.

This chain uses TRBV19 with TRBJ2-7; D may be TRBD1 (5 bases). Germline assignment: CDR1 LNHDA and CDR2 SQIVND (reference sequence). The CDR3 totals 14 residues. Trimming removed 3 bases at V and 5 bases at J, with 14 bases between. This chain's CDR3 is CASSISQGTDEQYF. The CDR3 coding sequence is TGTGCCAGTAGTATCTCCCAGGGTACGGACGAGCAGTACTTC.

This chain connects TRBV4-1 to TRBJ2-1, with 8 bases fitting TRBD1. Germline V gene data show CDR1 as MGHRA and CDR2 as YSYEKL. This CDR3 is 15 amino acids long. The V gene end was trimmed by 2 bases and the J gene end by 9 bases; junction bases not matched to a gene: 9. The DNA of the CDR3 is TGCGCCAGCAGCCAAACCGGGACAGGACTCAGTGAGCAGTTCTTC. Protein sequence: CASSQTGTGLSEQFF.

The chain carries TRBV6-1 and TRBJ1-2, with TRBD1 matching over 10 bases. The germline gives CDR1 MNHNS, CDR2 SASEGT. After removal of 3 bases from V and 4 bases from J, the junction contained 5 bases not matched to a gene. This CDR3 is built from 15 residues. The chain's CDR3 is CASSETGGVGYGYTF. The CDR3 DNA reads TGTGCCAGCAGTGAGACAGGGGGCGTCGGCTATGGCTACACCTTC.

The chain joins TRBV5-6 to TRBJ1-2, with D unclear. The V end lost 3 bases, the J end lost 2 bases, and 8 bases lay between the germline ends. The CDR3 has 13 amino acids. Germline-derived CDR1 and CDR2 are SGHDT and YYEEEE. The CDR3 DNA reads as TGTGCCAGCAGCTCCGGGGTCAACTATGGCTACACCTTC. Protein sequence: CASSSGVNYGYTF.

This chain links TRBV5-8 with TRBJ2-5, with a tentative D call TRBD1 (6 bases). The CDR3 extends over 15 amino acids. V lost 4 bases and J 5 bases, leaving 18 bases between the germline ends. Germline-derived CDR1 and CDR2 are SGHTS and YDEGEE. The CDR3 DNA follows: TGTGCCAGCAGCCCTTCCACAGGGCGCCTCGAGACCCAGTACTTC. Protein: CASSPSTGRLETQYF.

The chain recombines TRBV15 with TRBJ2-3, with a weak D call TRBD2 (6 bases). Germline CDR1 LNHNV, CDR2 YYDKDF (reference sequence). This CDR3 is 15 amino acids long. V was clipped by 5 bases and J by 3 bases, with 15 bases between them. Written as DNA, the CDR3 is TGTGCCACCAGCCTGCGGAGGGGATTGACAGATACGCAGTATTTT. Its protein product is CATSLRRGLTDTQYF.

This sequence joins TRBV7-9 and TRBJ2-1; no firm D call. This CDR3 has 12 residues. Trimming stripped 5 bases from V and 8 bases from J, with 10 bases between. The germline V gene encodes CDR1 SEHNR and CDR2 FQNEAQ (reference sequence). The CDR3 DNA sequence: TGTGCCAGCAGCACCCTCGGAGATGAGCAGTTCTTC. Protein sequence: CASSTLGDEQFF.

V usage is TRBV7-2 and J usage is TRBJ2-1, with 10 bases fitting TRBD2. The CDR3 sequence is 14 residues long. J gave up 4 bases and V 3 bases, and 0 bases lay outside the gene matches. In germline, CDR1 is SGHTA, CDR2 FQGNSA. CDR3 bases: TGTGCCAGCAGCTTTAGCGGGGGGTACAATGAGCAGTTCTTC. It is translated as CASSFSGGYNEQFF.

The rearrangement uses TRBV19 and TRBJ1-5; a possible D gene is TRBD1 (5 bases). The V and J ends lost 5 bases and 2 bases respectively, with 13 bases between them. This CDR3 contains 15 residues. CDR1 and CDR2 from the germline V gene are LNHDA and SQIVND (reference sequence). The CDR3 protein is CASSSFGGGNQPQHF. CDR3 in DNA: TGTGCCAGTAGTTCGTTTGGGGGGGGCAATCAGCCCCAGCATTTT.

V gene TRBV29-1 combines with J gene TRBJ2-7; perhaps TRBD1 as D (5 bases). Germline CDR1 is SQVTM and CDR2 is ANQGSEA. The CDR3 contains 12 residues. In nucleotides, the CDR3 is TGCGGCTGCCTTGGACATGCCTACGAGCAGTACTTC. Its translation: CGCLGHAYEQYF.

This sequence joins TRBV6-4 and TRBJ1-5; weak D call: TRBD1 (5 bases). The V end lost 1 base, the J end lost 0 bases, and 13 bases lay between the germline ends. This CDR3 is built from 17 residues. Germline V CDR1 and CDR2: MRHNA, SNTAGT. CDR3 amino acids: CASSDFLTVYSNQPQHF. CDR3 coding DNA: TGTGCCAGCAGTGACTTTTTGACAGTCTATAGCAATCAGCCCCAGCATTTT.

This chain connects TRBV4-2 to TRBJ2-7, with 10 bases fitting TRBD1. J was trimmed by 2 bases and V by 3 bases; bases with no gene match: 4. In germline, CDR1 is LGHNA, CDR2 YNFKEQ. The CDR3 runs to 15 residues. The CDR3 protein is CASSHPGTGAYEQYF. The CDR3 coding sequence is TGTGCCAGCAGCCACCCCGGGACAGGGGCCTACGAGCAGTACTTC.

This chain links TRBV10-3 with TRBJ2-3; D is unclear. V lost 6 bases to trimming and J lost 3 bases, with 7 bases between them. Per germline, CDR1 ENHRY and CDR2 SYGVKD. This CDR3 contains 12 residues. The CDR3 DNA reads TGTGCCATCAGCCCAAAAACAGATACGCAGTATTTT. Protein sequence: CAISPKTDTQYF.

The rearrangement uses TRBV7-3 and TRBJ2-3, with 9 bases aligning to TRBD2. The germline CDR1 and CDR2 sequences are SGHTA and FQGTGA. The CDR3 is 15 residues long. Trimming cost V 5 bases and J 5 bases; bases outside gene matches: 8. CDR3: CASSRAGGRGDTQYF. Here the CDR3 DNA reads TGTGCCAGCAGCCGAGCGGGGGGCCGGGGAGATACGCAGTATTTT.

This chain joins TRBV29-1 and TRBJ1-2; 8 bases match TRBD1. Germline values: CDR1 SQVTM, CDR2 ANQGSEA. Trimming took 1 base from V and 4 from J; bases not matched to a gene: 8. CDR3 length equals 15 residues. CDR3 DNA: TGCAGCGTTGAAGGGGTAGGACAGGGTCTCTATGGCTACACCTTC. Protein: CSVEGVGQGLYGYTF.

The chain combines TRBV9 with TRBJ1-1; 7 bases are shared with TRBD1. J lost 0 bases, V lost 0 bases, and 11 bases had no gene match. CDR1 is SGDLS and CDR2 is YYNGEE in the germline V gene. CDR3 length: 18 residues. CDR3: CASSVGSRQGGVNTEAFF. The CDR3 bases are TGTGCCAGCAGCGTAGGTTCCCGACAGGGTGGCGTGAACACTGAAGCTTTCTTT.

V usage is TRBV11-2 and J usage is TRBJ1-1; D remains ambiguous. The CDR3 spans 14 residues. Trimming stripped 5 bases from V and 2 bases from J, with 12 bases between. In germline, CDR1 is SGHAT, CDR2 FQNNGV. The CDR3 sequence is CASSRLPLNTEAFF. The CDR3 coding sequence is TGTGCCAGCAGCCGACTGCCCCTAAACACTGAAGCTTTCTTT.

The J gene is TRBJ2-2, the V gene TRBV19; the D is unclear. Between the trimmed V and J ends, which lost 5 bases and 2 bases, there was a span of 9 bases. This CDR3 region has 14 residues. Germline V lookup: CDR1 LNHDA, CDR2 SQIVND (reference sequence). The CDR3 DNA sequence: TGTGCCAGTAGTGTCGGTAGTAACACCGGGGAGCTGTTTTTT. Its protein is CASSVGSNTGELFF.

This chain uses TRBV18 with TRBJ1-1; tentative D call: TRBD1 (6 bases). The V and J ends lost 1 base and 5 bases respectively, with 14 bases between them. The CDR3 totals 15 residues. Per germline, CDR1 KGHSH and CDR2 LQKENI. The chain's CDR3 is CASSPLQGGWTEAFF. CDR3 bases: TGTGCCAGCTCACCACTACAGGGCGGGTGGACTGAAGCTTTCTTT.

The CDR3 DNA sequence: TGCAGTGCTTCCGGGACAGGGCCGCCGTACTTC. Protein product: CSASGTGPPYF. The chain is built from TRBV20-1 and TRBJ2-5, with 9 bases that match TRBD1. CDR1 DFQATT and CDR2 SNEGSKA come from the germline V gene (reference sequence). V was clipped by 5 bases and J by 13 bases; unmatched bases: 8. The CDR3 is made up of 11 amino acids.

By sample fraction, this clone is medium-sized. The chain links TRBV6-4 to TRBJ2-1; 16 bases align to TRBD2. J was trimmed by 8 bases and V by 6 bases; bases with no gene match: 7. CDR1 is MRHNA and CDR2 is SNTAGT in the germline V gene. This CDR3 comprises 16 residues. CDR3 region: CASSPGTSGGADEQFF. As DNA, the CDR3 is TGTGCCAGCAGCCCCGGGACTAGCGGGGGGGCGGATGAGCAGTTCTTC.